This T cell receptor (beta chain) was profiled in a study of identical twins. Study findings and constraints: Twin-shared out-of-frame alpha sequences were enriched for low generation probability.

Each donor was a healthy Caucasian. The V gene lost 5 bases and the J gene lost 2 bases, with 20 bases spanning the gap. The germline V gene encodes CDR1 PRHDT and CDR2 FYEKMQ (reference sequence). The CDR3 runs to 17 residues. TCRdb ran MiXCR on the 5' RACE reads and lists one entry per CDR3 protein. The data contain roughly 470,000 distinct CDR3 sequences, roughly an eighth of them singletons. This clonotype was observed many times. Its specificity is unknown. Another study also made use of these data, one on yellow fever vaccine responses in identical twins.

Sequencing input: CD4+ T cells sorted from blood. This TCR came from a woman younger than 30 in good health. The chain employs TRBV13 and TRBJ2-3; the D call may be TRBD1 or TRBD2 (5 bases each). The CDR3 region is CASSPRHHPGTTDTQYF. The CDR3 nucleotides read TGTGCCAGCAGCCCCAGACACCACCCGGGGACCACAGATACGCAGTATTTT.